This TCR beta chain comes out of a study of T-cell reconstitution after alpha-beta-depleted transplantation in children. This CDR3 region has 15 residues. With V trimmed by 6 bases and J by 1 base, 8 bases remained unmatched. CDR1 is SQVTM, CDR2 ANQGSEA, per germline. TCRbeta library preparation incorporated unique molecular identifiers. Via MiXCR, TCRdb re-called the PCR reads, giving one row per CDR3 protein. The sample lists about a million distinct CDR3 sequences; roughly 29% were seen once. This clonotype was observed a few times. The rearrangement uses TRBV29-1 and TRBJ2-5; the match to TRBD1 covers 10 bases. Material: PBMCs, mostly from graft donor cells, obtained 360 days after TCRalphabeta/CD19-depleted stem cell transplant. The sequence came from a boy under two years old who had a stem cell transplant for SCID, so the T cells may come from the graft donor. CDR3 protein: CSVPTGGPSQETQYF. In DNA, the CDR3 is TGCAGCGTCCCGACAGGGGGCCCTTCCCAAGAGACCCAGTACTTC.